This paragraph reports one T cell receptor beta chain. These data originate in a study of T-cell reconstitution after alpha-beta-depleted transplantation in children. The TCRbeta library was prepared with unique molecular identifiers. A single record per CDR3 protein comes from TCRdb applying MiXCR to the PCR reads. The table lists around 680,000 distinct CDR3 sequences, around 16% of them singletons. From germline, CDR1 is SGDLS and CDR2 YYNGEE. CDR3 length: 17 residues. Trimming took off 1 base at V and 6 bases at J, with 22 bases between the two ends. This TCR was sampled from a human donor who donated a stem cell graft to a child with acute myeloid leukemia. The sample here was PBMCs from the stem cell graft donor, taken from the stem cell graft. The chain uses TRBV9 and TRBJ1-2; D might be TRBD1 (6 bases). CDR3 nucleotide sequence: TGTGCCAGCAGCGTATTGCAAACAGGGTATTCTGTTAATGGCTACACCTTC. It yields the protein CASSVLQTGYSVNGYTF.